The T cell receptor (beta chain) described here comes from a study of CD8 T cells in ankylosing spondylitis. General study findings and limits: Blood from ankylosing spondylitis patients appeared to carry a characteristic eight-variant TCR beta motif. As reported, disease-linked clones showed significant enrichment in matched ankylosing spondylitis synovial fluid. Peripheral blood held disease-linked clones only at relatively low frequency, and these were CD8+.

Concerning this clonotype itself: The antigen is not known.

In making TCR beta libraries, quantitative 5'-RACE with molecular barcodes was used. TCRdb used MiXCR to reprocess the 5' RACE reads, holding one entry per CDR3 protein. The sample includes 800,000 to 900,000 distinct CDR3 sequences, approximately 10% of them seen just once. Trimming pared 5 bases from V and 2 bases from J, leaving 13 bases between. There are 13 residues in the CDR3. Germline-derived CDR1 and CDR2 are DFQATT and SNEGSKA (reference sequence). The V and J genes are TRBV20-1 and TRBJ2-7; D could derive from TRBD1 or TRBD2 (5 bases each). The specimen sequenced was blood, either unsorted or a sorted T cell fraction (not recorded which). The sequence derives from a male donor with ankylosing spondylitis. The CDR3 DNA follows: TGCAGTGCTGGCCGGGACGGACCCTACGAGCAGTACTTC. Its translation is CSAGRDGPYEQYF.